This T cell receptor (beta chain) emerged from a study of CD8 T cells in Susac syndrome. Regarding the study as a whole: As the study acknowledged, the number of individuals who were part of its TCR sequencing and HLA analysis was relatively small.

After extraction with the RNeasy kit, about 0.45 to 1 ug of the RNA was reverse transcribed using random hexamers. In TCRdb, the immunoSEQ multiplex PCR reads were re-called with MiXCR into one record per CDR3 protein. The sample holds about 160,000 distinct CDR3 sequences, around 93% seen once. The CDR3 totals 15 residues. Germline V gene sequence: CDR1 SGHRS, CDR2 YFSETQ. V lost 4 bases, J lost 7 bases, and 9 bases stayed unmatched. Matched for age and sex, the controls were healthy donors. For this clonotype: The antigen is unknown.

The sample taken for sequencing was CD4+ T cells from PBMCs. V usage is TRBV5-1 and J usage is TRBJ2-1; 9 bases are shared with TRBD2. The origin of this receptor is a human donor in good health. This CDR3 reads CASSPERGAGNEQFF. CDR3 bases: TGCGCCAGCAGCCCGGAGCGGGGGGCCGGGAATGAGCAGTTCTTC.